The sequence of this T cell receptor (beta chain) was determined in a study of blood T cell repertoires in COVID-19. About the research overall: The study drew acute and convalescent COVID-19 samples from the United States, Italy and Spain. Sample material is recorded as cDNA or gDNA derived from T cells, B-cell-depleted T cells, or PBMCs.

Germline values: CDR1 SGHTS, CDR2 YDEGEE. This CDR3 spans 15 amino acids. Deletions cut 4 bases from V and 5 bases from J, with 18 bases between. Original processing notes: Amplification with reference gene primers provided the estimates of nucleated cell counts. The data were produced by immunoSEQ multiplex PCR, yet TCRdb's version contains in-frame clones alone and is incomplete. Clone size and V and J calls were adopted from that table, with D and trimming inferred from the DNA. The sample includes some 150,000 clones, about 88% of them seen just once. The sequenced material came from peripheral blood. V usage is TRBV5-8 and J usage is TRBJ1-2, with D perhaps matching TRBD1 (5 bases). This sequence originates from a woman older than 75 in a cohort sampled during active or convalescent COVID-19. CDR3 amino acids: CASSPWEGSGYGYTF. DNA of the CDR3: TGTGCCAGCAGCCCCTGGGAGGGGTCGGGGTATGGCTACACCTTC.